These 17 T cell receptor beta chains were all obtained from the same sample, sequenced in a study of T cell responses to AZD1222 COVID-19 vaccine. Measured with immunoSEQ multiplex PCR; TCRdb has only the in-frame clones, and not every one. The sample gives around 50,000 clones, about 86% of which show up once; roughly 10% is in the top ten. The sample in question was peripheral blood, obtained on day 0 of AZD1222 vaccination. These receptors all stem from an adult in good health.

This chain connects TRBV27 to TRBJ1-1; D gene ambiguous. Trimming pared 2 bases from V and 0 bases from J, leaving 4 bases between. The CDR3 consists of 13 residues. Germline-derived CDR1 and CDR2 are MNHEY and SMNVEV (reference sequence). DNA of the CDR3: TGTGCCAGCAGTTTAGATATGAACACTGAAGCTTTCTTT. Translation: CASSLDMNTEAFF.

The chain recombines TRBV19 with TRBJ2-3; no reliable D call. The germline gives CDR1 LNHDA, CDR2 SQIVND (reference sequence). CDR3 length: 14 residues. The germline V and J ends were trimmed by 4 bases and 4 bases, with 12 bases remaining between them. CDR3 DNA: TGTGCCAGTAGTACCCGGAGTTTTGCAGATACGCAGTATTTT. Translated: CASSTRSFADTQYF. Together with reference TRBV19 and TRBJ2-3, the CDR3 gives the full variable domain: DGGITQSPKYLFRKEGQNVTLSCEQNLNHDAMYWYRQDPGQGLRLIYYSQIVNDFQKGDIAEGYSVSREKKESFPLTVTSAQKNPTAFYLCASSTRSFADTQYFGPGTRLTVL.

This clone was detected only once. The V call is TRBV28, the J call TRBJ2-3, with TRBD2 matching 7 bases. This CDR3 region has 14 residues. The V gene end was trimmed by 10 bases and the J gene end by 1 base; junction bases not matched to a gene: 8. CDR1 is MDHEN and CDR2 is SYDVKM in the germline V gene. This chain's CDR3 is CATLERGGTDTQYF. As DNA, the CDR3 is TGTGCCACCCTTGAACGGGGGGGCACAGATACGCAGTATTTT.

The V and J genes are TRBV28 and TRBJ1-2, with 7 bases that match TRBD1. J was trimmed by 3 bases and V by 6 bases; bases with no gene match: 4. CDR3 size: 13 residues. From germline, CDR1 is MDHEN and CDR2 SYDVKM. Here the CDR3 reads CASRIGTDYGYTF. Written as DNA, the CDR3 is TGTGCCAGCAGGATTGGGACAGACTATGGCTACACCTTC.

This clone was observed once. V gene TRBV5-3 combines with J gene TRBJ2-2, with D uncertain. TRBV5-3 carries the ORF label, with uncertain function. The CDR3 runs to 14 residues. V was cut by 0 bases and J by 6 bases, with 9 bases left in between. This CDR3 is CARSLEGTAGELFF. For the CDR3, the DNA is TGTGCCAGAAGCTTGGAGGGTACGGCCGGGGAGCTGTTTTTT.

The rearrangement links TRBV5-8 to TRBJ1-3; perhaps TRBD1 as D (6 bases). V dropped 2 bases and J dropped 1 base, with 10 bases sitting between them. This CDR3 has 15 amino acids. Germline V gene data show CDR1 as SGHTS and CDR2 as YDEGEE. The CDR3 DNA reads TGTGCCAGCAGCTTAGACACAGGGTCTGGAAACACCATATATTTT. Translating gives CASSLDTGSGNTIYF.

The J gene is TRBJ1-3, the V gene TRBV5-1; D is undetermined. V was shortened by 3 bases and J by 4 bases, with 5 bases between the two germline ends. The CDR3 length is 12 residues. Germline CDR1 and CDR2: SGHRS and YFSETQ. CDR3 DNA sequence: TGCGCCAGCAGCTCGGACGGAAACACCATATATTTT. Translation: CASSSDGNTIYF.

V usage is TRBV28 and J usage is TRBJ1-2, with D perhaps TRBD1 (5 bases). Trimming cost V 3 bases and J 3 bases, with 8 bases left between them. CDR3 size: 13 residues. Germline V gives CDR1 MDHEN, CDR2 SYDVKM. The CDR3 is CASSFAGDYGYTF. The CDR3 DNA sequence: TGTGCCAGCAGTTTCGCGGGGGACTATGGCTACACCTTC.

The chain carries TRBV15 and TRBJ1-6; 9 bases agree with TRBD1. Looked up from germline, CDR1 is LNHNV and CDR2 is YYDKDF (reference sequence). The length of the CDR3 is 15 residues. The junction had 7 bases not matched to a gene; V was cut back by 7 bases and J by 6 bases. The CDR3 here is CATTMGDRANSPLHF. In nucleotides, the CDR3 is TGTGCCACCACCATGGGGGACAGGGCTAATTCACCCCTCCACTTT.

The CDR3 sequence: CASSPLPLWAANTGELFF. The DNA of the CDR3 is TGTGCCAGCAGCCCCTTACCCCTTTGGGCCGCCAACACCGGGGAGCTGTTTTTT. The V call is TRBV3-1 (or the pseudogene TRBV3-2), the J call TRBJ2-2; D is unresolved. This CDR3 comprises 18 residues. V was trimmed by 4 bases and J by 2 bases, leaving 20 bases between them. Per germline, CDR1 LGHDT and CDR2 YNNKEL (reference sequence).

V is TRBV6-5 and J is TRBJ1-3; no reliable D call. CDR1 and CDR2 from the germline V gene are MNHEY and SVGAGI. The CDR3 consists of 15 residues. V was clipped by 5 bases and J by 4 bases, with 15 bases between them. This chain's CDR3 is CASSRKPGTGNTIYF. DNA of the CDR3: TGTGCCAGCAGTCGAAAACCGGGAACGGGAAACACCATATATTTT.

This chain connects TRBV6-2 or TRBV6-3 to TRBJ2-2, with D possibly TRBD2 on 5 matching bases. Germline values: CDR1 MNHEY, CDR2 SVGEGT. This CDR3 has 16 residues. The ends were cut back, 4 bases at V and 0 bases at J, with 12 bases in the middle. CDR3 DNA: TGTGCCAGCAGTTCACGGAGGAGAACGAACACCGGGGAGCTGTTTTTT. This codes for CASSSRRRTNTGELFF.

The J gene is TRBJ2-5, the V gene TRBV5-1; D is possibly TRBD1 or TRBD2 (5 bases each). Germline values: CDR1 SGHRS, CDR2 YFSETQ. V lost 4 bases to trimming and J lost 3 bases, with 13 bases between them. CDR3 size: 14 residues. The CDR3 DNA reads TGCGCCAGCAGCCCGGGACGGACCAAAGAGACCCAGTACTTC. Translating it yields CASSPGRTKETQYF.

The genes are TRBV11-3 and TRBJ2-7, with 7 positions matching TRBD1. After removal of 7 bases from V and 9 bases from J, the junction contained 15 bases not matched to a gene. This CDR3 region has 14 residues. CDR1 SGHNT and CDR2 YENEEA come from the germline V gene. The CDR3, as DNA: TGTGCCAGCAACTTCAGACAGGGCGTTACAGCGCAGTACTTC. As protein: CASNFRQGVTAQYF.

This chain links TRBV2 with TRBJ1-5; tentatively, D is TRBD1 (5 bases). This CDR3 spans 14 amino acids. Trimming took 5 bases from V and 3 from J, leaving 11 bases between them. Germline V lookup: CDR1 SNHLY, CDR2 FYNNEI. The CDR3 DNA is TGTGCCAGCAGTCCCGACAGAAACAATCAGCCCCAGCATTTT. Amino acids: CASSPDRNNQPQHF.

This rearrangement joins TRBV19 to TRBJ2-5; D could derive from TRBD1 or TRBD2 (5 bases each). Trimming stripped 6 bases from V and 4 bases from J, with 9 bases between. The CDR3 runs to 12 residues. CDR1 LNHDA and CDR2 SQIVND come from the germline V gene (reference sequence). CDR3: CASRQAGETQYF. In DNA form, the CDR3 reads TGTGCCAGTAGACAGGCGGGAGAGACCCAGTACTTC.

This clone was observed a few times. This chain links TRBV6-5 with TRBJ1-5, with 10 nucleotides matching TRBD1. Losses at the gene ends were 6 bases for V and 4 bases for J; bases not matched to a gene: 6. Looked up from germline, CDR1 is MNHEY and CDR2 is SVGAGI. CDR3 length: 15 residues. CDR3 bases: TGTGCCAGCAGACCGGGACAGGGGACAAATCAGCCCCAGCATTTT. The encoded protein is CASRPGQGTNQPQHF.